The 3 T cell receptor beta chains given below trace back to one sample, sequenced in a study of T cells expressing NK-cell markers. No DNA is given; TCRdb re-called the 5' RACE reads and lists each CDR3 protein once. Its table records 16,000 or so distinct CDR3 sequences. What was sequenced was blood T cells: a sorted CD56 or NKG2C T cell subset, CD4+ or CD8+ T cells, or bulk PBMC T cells (not recorded which). All receptors come from a man aged 18-69 years in good health.

The chain's CDR3 is CASSLTGQSPLHF. The V call is TRBV12-3 or TRBV12-4, the J call TRBJ1-6; the TCRdb D gene call, TRBD1, has no DNA to confirm it. The CDR3 loop spans 13 amino acids.

The chain employs TRBV14 and TRBJ1-1; TCRdb selects TRBD1, and the lack of DNA leaves this call unchecked. This CDR3 spans 19 amino acids. CDR1 is SGHDN, CDR2 FVKESK, per germline. CDR3 region: CASSQDVKDLRGLNTEAFF.

This chain joins TRBV12-3 or TRBV12-4 and TRBJ2-7. There are 14 residues in the CDR3. The CDR3 spells CASSRGISAYEQYF.